What follows is one TCR beta chain and its context. The target antigen is unknown. Amplification started from genomic DNA. A primer set of 30 forward and 13 reverse primers amplified the CDR3. MiXCR, applied by TCRdb to the multiplex PCR reads, yields one record per CDR3 protein. Of under 300,000 distinct CDR3 sequences listed, approximately 45% are singletons. This CDR3 spans 15 amino acids. CDR1 SGHTS and CDR2 YDEGEE come from the germline V gene. Trimming shortened V by 0 bases and J by 2 bases, and 12 bases separated the two germline ends. These data are taken from a study of type 1 and type 2 diabetes patients. Turning to the study itself: T cells were magnetically sorted from PBMCs as CD4+ or CD8+ subsets. Study conclusions and caveats: Highly-expanded CD4+ clones were few in type 2 diabetes, median one, roughly 4% of reads.

Sequencing was done on a sample of peripheral blood mononuclear cells (PBMCs). The sequence was obtained from a man between 18 and 29 years old with type 2 diabetes. The genes are TRBV5-8 and TRBJ2-7; D perhaps matches TRBD1 (5 bases). CDR3 nucleotides: TGTGCCAGCAGCTTGGGGACGACAGCGACCTACGAGCAGTACTTC. Translation: CASSLGTTATYEQYF.